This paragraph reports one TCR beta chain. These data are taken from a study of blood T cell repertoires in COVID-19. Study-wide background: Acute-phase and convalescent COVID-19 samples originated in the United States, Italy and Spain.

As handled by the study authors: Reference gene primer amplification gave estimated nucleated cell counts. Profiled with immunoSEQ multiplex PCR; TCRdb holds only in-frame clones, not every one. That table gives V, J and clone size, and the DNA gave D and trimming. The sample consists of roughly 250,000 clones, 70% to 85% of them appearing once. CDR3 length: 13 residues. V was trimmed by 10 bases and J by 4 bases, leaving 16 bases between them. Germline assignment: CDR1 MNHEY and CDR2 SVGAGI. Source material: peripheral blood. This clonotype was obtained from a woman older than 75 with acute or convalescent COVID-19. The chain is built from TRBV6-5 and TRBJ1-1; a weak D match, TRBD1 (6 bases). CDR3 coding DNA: TGTGCCACCGGTCGGACCAGGGGCACTGAAGCTTTCTTT. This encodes CATGRTRGTEAFF.